This T cell receptor beta chain derives from a study of CD8 T cells in Susac syndrome. RNA was extracted with the RNeasy kit, and a quantity of 0.5 to 1 ug was reverse transcribed using random hexamers. TCRdb used MiXCR to reprocess the immunoSEQ multiplex PCR reads, holding one entry per CDR3 protein. The sample has approximately 120,000 distinct CDR3 sequences, 80% to 95% seen once. Negative isolation was used for CD8+ and CD4+ T cells and FACS enrichment for TEMRA cells. This CDR3 contains 12 residues. Deletions cut 4 bases from V and 8 bases from J, with 7 bases between. Germline CDR1 SGHDT, CDR2 YYEEEE.

Sequencing was performed on CD4+ T cells from PBMCs. The TCR originated in a human donor in good health. This sequence joins TRBV5-6 and TRBJ1-6, with D maybe TRBD1 (6 bases). CDR3 nucleotide sequence: TGTGCCAGCAGCCGGACAGATTCACCCCTCCACTTT. It encodes CASSRTDSPLHF.